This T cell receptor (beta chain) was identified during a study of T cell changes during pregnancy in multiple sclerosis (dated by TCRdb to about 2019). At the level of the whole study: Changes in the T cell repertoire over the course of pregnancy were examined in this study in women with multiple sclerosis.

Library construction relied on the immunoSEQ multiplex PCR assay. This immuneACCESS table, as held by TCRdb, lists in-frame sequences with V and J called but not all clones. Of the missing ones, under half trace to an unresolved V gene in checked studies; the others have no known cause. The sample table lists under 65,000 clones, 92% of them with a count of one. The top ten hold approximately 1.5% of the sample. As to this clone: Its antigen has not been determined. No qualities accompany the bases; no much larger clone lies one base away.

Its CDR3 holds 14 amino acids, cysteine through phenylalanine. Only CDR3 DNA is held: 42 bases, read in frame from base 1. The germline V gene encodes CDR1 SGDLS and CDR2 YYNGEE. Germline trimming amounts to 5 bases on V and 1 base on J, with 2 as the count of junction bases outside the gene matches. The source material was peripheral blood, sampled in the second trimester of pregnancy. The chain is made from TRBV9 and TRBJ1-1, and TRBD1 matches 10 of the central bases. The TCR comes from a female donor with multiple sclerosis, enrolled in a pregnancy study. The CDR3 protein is CASRGQGSNTEAFF. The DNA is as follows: TGTGCCAGCAGGGGACAGGGGTCGAACACTGAAGCTTTCTTT.